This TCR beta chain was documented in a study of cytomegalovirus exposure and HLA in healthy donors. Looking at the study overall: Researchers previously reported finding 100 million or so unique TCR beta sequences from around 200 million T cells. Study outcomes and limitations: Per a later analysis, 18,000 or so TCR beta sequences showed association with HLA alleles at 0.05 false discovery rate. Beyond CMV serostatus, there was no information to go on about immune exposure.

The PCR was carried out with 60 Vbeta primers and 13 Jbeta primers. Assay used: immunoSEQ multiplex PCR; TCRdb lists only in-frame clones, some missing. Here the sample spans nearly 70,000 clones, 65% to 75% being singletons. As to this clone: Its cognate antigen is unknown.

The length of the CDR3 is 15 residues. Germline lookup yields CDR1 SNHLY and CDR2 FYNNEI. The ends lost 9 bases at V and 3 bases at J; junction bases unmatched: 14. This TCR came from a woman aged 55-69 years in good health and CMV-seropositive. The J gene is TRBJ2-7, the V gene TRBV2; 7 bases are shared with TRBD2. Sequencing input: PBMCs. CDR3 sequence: CASSAAGVPNYEQYF. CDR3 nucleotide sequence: TGTGCCAGTTCAGCGGCGGGAGTCCCCAACTACGAGCAGTACTTC. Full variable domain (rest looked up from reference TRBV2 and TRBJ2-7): EPEVTQTPSHQVTQMGQEVILRCVPISNHLYFYWYRQILGQKVEFLVSFYNNEISEKSEIFDDQFSVERPDGSNFTLKIRSTKLEDSAMYFCASSAAGVPNYEQYFGPGTRLTVT.